One and the same sample provided the 8 T cell receptor beta chains below, sequenced in a study of blood T cell repertoires in COVID-19 (dated by TCRdb to about 2020). The library came from the immunoSEQ multiplex PCR assay. TCRdb carries this immuneACCESS record with in-frame sequences only. Its versions omit some clonotypes, under half of them owing to an unresolved V gene in the studies checked, with the rest unexplained. The sample table shows 250,000 to 300,000 clones, and roughly nine tenths are seen once. About 12% of the sample is held by the ten biggest clonotypes. Sequencing used peripheral blood. The receptors derive from a woman in her 30s with COVID-19, enrolled during active disease.

V gene TRBV6-1 combines with J gene TRBJ1-4; D remains ambiguous. The length of the CDR3 is 16 residues. CDR1 is MNHNS and CDR2 is SASEGT in the germline V gene. Trimming stripped 1 base from V and 5 bases from J, with 14 bases between. The CDR3 nucleotides read TGTGCCAGCAGTGAAGGGCGAGGCCCCTTCAATGAAAAACTGTTTTTT. Translated, it gives CASSEGRGPFNEKLFF.

This clone showed up many times. J is TRBJ2-3 and V is TRBV27, with 14 bases fitting TRBD2. This CDR3 region has 15 residues. Germline assignment: CDR1 MNHEY and CDR2 SMNVEV (reference sequence). V gave up 7 bases and J gave up 9 bases; unmatched junction bases: 9. The CDR3 DNA reads TGTGCCAGCACCGGACTAGCGGGGGGATTGGGCACGCAGTATTTT. It encodes CASTGLAGGLGTQYF.

The V gene is TRBV3-1 (or the pseudogene TRBV3-2), the J gene TRBJ2-7; 9 bases are a match to TRBD1. This CDR3 is built from 16 residues. Germline loops: CDR1 LGHDT, CDR2 YNNKEL (reference sequence). V shed 0 bases and J 4 bases; nucleotides not matched to a gene: 7. The CDR3 nucleotides read TGTGCCAGCAGCCAAGATCTTGGGACAGGGTTTTACGAGCAGTACTTC. Translating it yields CASSQDLGTGFYEQYF.

The chain joins TRBV6-5 to TRBJ1-4; D uncertain. V lost 5 bases and J lost 8, with 15 bases in between. From germline, CDR1 is MNHEY and CDR2 SVGAGI. The CDR3 covers 14 residues. The DNA of the CDR3 is TGTGCCAGCAGTCAGAGGGCAGGATGGGAAAAACTGTTTTTT. Protein product: CASSQRAGWEKLFF.

This clone was detected only once. The genes are TRBV4-1 and TRBJ2-1; tentative D call: TRBD1 (6 bases). In germline, CDR1 is MGHRA, CDR2 YSYEKL. This CDR3 has 15 residues. V dropped 1 base and J dropped 2 bases, with 9 bases sitting between them. CDR3 protein: CASSQVGGTYNEQFF. In DNA, the CDR3 is TGCGCCAGCAGCCAAGTAGGGGGAACCTACAATGAGCAGTTCTTC.

This clone was detected ten times or more. This chain links TRBV2 with TRBJ1-5; no reliable D call. The CDR3 spans 12 residues. V was pared by 8 bases and J by 3 bases, with 8 bases between. Per germline, CDR1 SNHLY and CDR2 FYNNEI. The CDR3 reads CASRVDNQPQHF. The CDR3, as DNA: TGTGCCAGCCGGGTAGACAATCAGCCCCAGCATTTT.

The chain is built from TRBV5-5 and TRBJ2-7; possibly TRBD2 for D (6 bases). Germline loops: CDR1 SGHKS, CDR2 YYEKEE (reference sequence). The V and J ends lost 0 bases and 0 bases respectively, with 16 bases between them. CDR3 size: 17 residues. CDR3 DNA sequence: TGTGCCAGCAGCTTGGCCGCGCAGACTAGTTCCTCCTACGAGCAGTACTTC. The encoded protein is CASSLAAQTSSSYEQYF.

The chain recombines TRBV2 with TRBJ1-1; D gene ambiguous. V dropped 10 bases and J dropped 3 bases, with 12 bases sitting between them. CDR1 is SNHLY, CDR2 FYNNEI, per germline. This CDR3 region has 12 residues. The CDR3 DNA reads TGTGCCACTCTCAACACCCACACTGAAGCTTTCTTT. Protein: CATLNTHTEAFF.